These 32 T cell receptor beta chains were all obtained from the same sample, sequenced in a study of T cells expressing NK-cell markers (dated by TCRdb to about 2020). Library creation used 5' RACE. TCRdb shows the sequencer as Illumina HiSeq 2000. TCRdb reprocessed the reads into one record per CDR3 protein sequence, lacking DNA. This sample's table contains about 160,000 distinct CDR3 sequences. Of the sample, about a fifth is held by the ten largest clones. Sequencing was performed on blood T cells: a sorted CD56 or NKG2C T cell subset, CD4+ or CD8+ T cells, or bulk PBMC T cells (not recorded which). These receptors came from a woman aged 18 to 75 in good health.

The chain is built from TRBV6-1 and TRBJ1-1; lacking DNA, the TRBD1 call made by TCRdb goes unchecked. This CDR3 is 15 amino acids long. Germline V gives CDR1 MNHNS, CDR2 SASEGT. CDR3 in amino acids: CASSRKRQGNTEAFF.

The J gene is TRBJ2-7, the V gene TRBV25-1; there is no DNA to check the TCRdb D call of TRBD2. The CDR3 is 13 residues long. Germline V gene lookup returns CDR1 MGHDK and CDR2 SYGVNS. CDR3 protein: CASKLAGAYEQYF.

V is TRBV9 and J is TRBJ2-1; TCRdb calls TRBD1, which cannot be checked without DNA. This CDR3 spans 16 amino acids. CDR1 SGDLS and CDR2 YYNGEE come from the germline V gene. CDR3 loop: CASSVVGQGAHNEQFF.

The J gene is TRBJ2-7, the V gene TRBV20-1; the D call from TCRdb, TRBD2, cannot be confirmed without DNA. The germline V gene encodes CDR1 DFQATT and CDR2 SNEGSKA (reference sequence). The CDR3 sequence is 12 residues long. The CDR3 region is CSARTRDSEQYF.

The genes are TRBV12-3 or TRBV12-4 and TRBJ1-1; checking the TCRdb D call of TRBD1 is not possible without DNA. The CDR3 consists of 11 residues. The CDR3 sequence: CASSTRGEAFF.

The rearrangement links TRBV5-1 to TRBJ1-1. CDR3 length: 15 amino acids. The germline CDR1 and CDR2 sequences are SGHRS and YFSETQ. This CDR3 reads CASSLDALMNTEAFF.

The V call is TRBV12-3 or TRBV12-4, the J call TRBJ2-6; absent DNA, TCRdb's TRBD1 call cannot be checked. The length of the CDR3 is 16 residues. CDR3 sequence: CASNQGADSGANVLTF.

The chain is built from TRBV12-3 or TRBV12-4 and TRBJ2-4. The CDR3 is 15 amino acids. The CDR3 region is CASSFDADAKNIQYF.

The chain links TRBV18 to TRBJ2-1. This CDR3 comprises 15 residues. CDR1 is KGHSH, CDR2 LQKENI, per germline. CDR3 loop: CASSPVTEFVAEQFF.

The chain carries TRBV6-5 and TRBJ1-4; checking the TCRdb D call of TRBD1 is not possible without DNA. The germline V gene has CDR1 MNHEY and CDR2 SVGAGI. This CDR3 comprises 17 residues. CDR3 sequence: CASSYMGQGVSNEKLFF.

The chain carries TRBV11-1 and TRBJ2-3; the D gene TCRdb calls, TRBD2, cannot be checked with no DNA. Germline lookup yields CDR1 SGHAT and CDR2 FQDESV (reference sequence). CDR3 size: 18 residues. The CDR3 region is CASRPKGTSGRAMDTQYF.

J is TRBJ1-6 and V is TRBV7-9. This CDR3 comprises 13 residues. CDR1 and CDR2 (germline): SEHNR, FQNEAQ (reference sequence). The CDR3 protein is CASSLEMGSPLHF.

The rearrangement joins TRBV30 to TRBJ2-5; with no DNA, the TCRdb D assignment of TRBD1 cannot be verified. Looked up from germline, CDR1 is GTSNPN and CDR2 is SVGIG (reference sequence). CDR3 size: 13 residues. The CDR3: CAWSRRRGETQYF.

This sequence joins TRBV3-1 and TRBJ2-5; TCRdb names TRBD2, which stays unverified in the absence of DNA. There are 15 residues in the CDR3. Germline V gives CDR1 LGHDT, CDR2 YNNKEL (reference sequence). The CDR3 sequence is CASSLASGRGETQYF.

The chain employs TRBV29-1 and TRBJ2-1; checking the TCRdb D call of TRBD1 is not possible without DNA. In germline, CDR1 is SQVTM, CDR2 ANQGSEA. CDR3 size: 14 residues. Here the CDR3 reads CSGRGGGAYNEQFF.

The chain combines TRBV3-1 with TRBJ2-5; TCRdb's D call, TRBD1, is unchecked because there is no DNA. The CDR3 spans 14 residues. Germline CDR1 and CDR2: LGHDT and YNNKEL (reference sequence). CDR3 amino acids: CASSQLGTGETQYF.

The gene calls are TRBV6-5 and TRBJ2-1; TCRdb lists TRBD2, though no DNA is available to test this call. The CDR3 spans 16 residues. Germline CDR1 and CDR2: MNHEY and SVGAGI. The CDR3 reads CASSYTTSGSFVEQFF.

The chain links TRBV25-1 to TRBJ2-1; TCRdb designates TRBD2, a call that cannot be tested without DNA. CDR1 is MGHDK, CDR2 SYGVNS, per germline. This CDR3 has 16 residues. The CDR3 loop is CASSEVSGGSYNEQFF.

The CDR3 is CASSKGQTTDTQYF. The rearrangement links TRBV5-1 to TRBJ2-3; TCRdb names TRBD1, which stays unverified in the absence of DNA. The CDR3 sequence is 14 residues long. The V gene's germline CDR1 is SGHRS and CDR2 YFSETQ.

The chain combines TRBV21-1 with TRBJ2-3; the D gene TCRdb calls, TRBD1, cannot be checked with no DNA. TRBV21-1 is termed a pseudogene. The CDR3 has 16 amino acids. CDR3 amino acids: CASSSKADSLTDTQYF.

The chain couples TRBV10-3 to TRBJ2-7; TCRdb selects TRBD1, and the lack of DNA leaves this call unchecked. CDR1 ENHRY and CDR2 SYGVKD come from the germline V gene. The CDR3 is 14 residues long. The CDR3 reads CATSGTPEVDEQYF.

V and J are TRBV7-3 and TRBJ2-2; the TRBD2 assignment by TCRdb is unverifiable without DNA. Germline CDR1 SGHTA, CDR2 FQGTGA. This CDR3 has 18 residues. CDR3 in amino acids: CASSLISLASGGQGELFF.

The CDR3: CASTTKGVYGYTF. This rearrangement joins TRBV7-9 to TRBJ1-2; the TRBD1 assignment by TCRdb is unverifiable without DNA. CDR1 SEHNR and CDR2 FQNEAQ come from the germline V gene (reference sequence). The CDR3 consists of 13 residues.

The genes are TRBV3-1 and TRBJ2-3; there is no DNA to check the TCRdb D call of TRBD1. CDR3 length: 15 amino acids. Per the germline V gene, CDR1 is LGHDT and CDR2 is YNNKEL (reference sequence). The CDR3 loop reads CASRETGLSTDTQYF.

The chain carries TRBV5-1 and TRBJ2-3; TCRdb gives TRBD2 as the D gene, but with no DNA this cannot be confirmed. CDR1 and CDR2 (germline): SGHRS, YFSETQ. The CDR3 runs 16 residues. CDR3 in amino acids: CASSPLAGSTTDTQYF.

The genes are TRBV9 and TRBJ2-1; TCRdb outputs TRBD1, but without DNA this stays unchecked. This CDR3 region has 15 residues. Germline V gene sequence: CDR1 SGDLS, CDR2 YYNGEE. The CDR3 protein is CASSVGGQDYNEQFF.

The chain links TRBV27 to TRBJ1-3. The CDR3 has 15 residues. The germline V gene has CDR1 MNHEY and CDR2 SMNVEV (reference sequence). CDR3 in amino acids: CASSAQGSSGNTIYF.

This chain connects TRBV12-3 or TRBV12-4 to TRBJ2-7; checking the TCRdb D call of TRBD1 is not possible without DNA. There are 19 residues in the CDR3. CDR3 amino acids: CASSPGRQGLGGGAYEQYF.

This chain connects TRBV11-3 to TRBJ1-6; TCRdb designates TRBD1, a call that cannot be tested without DNA. The CDR3 has 13 residues. Germline assignment: CDR1 SGHNT and CDR2 YENEEA. CDR3: CASSPDRTSPLHF.

The chain combines TRBV4-1 with TRBJ2-7. CDR3 length equals 15 residues. The germline V gene has CDR1 MGHRA and CDR2 YSYEKL. The CDR3 protein is CASSQSILDAREQYF.

V usage is TRBV7-2 and J usage is TRBJ2-1; TCRdb gives TRBD1 as the D gene, but with no DNA this cannot be confirmed. From germline, CDR1 is SGHTA and CDR2 FQGNSA. This CDR3 contains 15 residues. The CDR3 sequence is CASSSTGTNYNEQFF.

The chain uses TRBV3-1 and TRBJ1-5; the D call of TRBD1 rests on TCRdb alone, since no DNA is present to check it. The CDR3 has 13 residues. CDR1 is LGHDT, CDR2 YNNKEL, per germline (reference sequence). The CDR3 protein is CASRNGRGQPQHF.